This T cell receptor (beta chain) was sequenced for a study of blood T cells in healthy people across ages. Study summary: About one barcoded beta molecule per two T cells was captured by template switching. General study results and limits: The diversity estimates, figures obtained from one million T cells, were considered underestimates. In these data, TCR beta diversity tracked strongly with naive T cell percentage.

Concerning this clonotype itself: Its antigen is not identified.

CDR1 is MGHRA, CDR2 YSYEKL, per germline. V lost 1 base, J lost 2 bases, and 7 bases stayed unmatched. The CDR3 extends over 16 amino acids. For the second PCR, which ran for about 6 to 11 cycles, a sample-barcoded 5' primer and a J-beta primer mix were used. One entry per CDR3 protein results from TCRdb running MiXCR on the 5' RACE reads. The profile shows about 780,000 distinct CDR3 sequences, less than 60% of them singletons. Isolation yielded PBMCs, at least 7 million per sample, in every case. The specimen was blood. This TCR came from a man aged 80 or over in good health. The chain couples TRBV4-1 to TRBJ2-7; 8 bases fit TRBD2. CDR3 coding DNA: TGCGCCAGCAGCCAAGGGGAGCGGGAGACGCCCTACGAGCAGTACTTC. Translated: CASSQGERETPYEQYF.